These 3 T cell receptor beta chains were all obtained from the same sample, sequenced in a study of blood T cells in healthy people across ages. Sample-barcoded 5' priming and a J-beta primer mix drove a second PCR of roughly 6 to 12 cycles. TCRdb fed the 5' RACE reads into MiXCR, producing one record per CDR3 protein. The table lists hundreds of thousands of distinct CDR3 sequences, over 40% of them singletons. Material for sequencing was blood. Every receptor here comes from an elderly man in good health.

Concerning this clonotype: A much bigger clone sits one base away, suggesting this may be a read error. This rearrangement joins TRBV29-1 to TRBJ2-3; D remains ambiguous. Germline CDR1 reads SQVTM; CDR2 reads ANQGSEA. The CDR3 covers 13 residues. V was clipped by 3 bases and J by 2 bases, with 9 bases between them. The CDR3 bases are TGCAGCGTTGATGGATTAACCACAGATACGCAGTATTTT. This translates into CSVDGLTTDTQYF.

The V call is TRBV6-2 or TRBV6-3, the J call TRBJ2-6; possible D gene TRBD1, 5 bases. CDR3 size: 16 residues. Germline CDR1 reads MNHEY; CDR2 reads SVGEGT. V gave up 6 bases and J gave up 0 bases, with 12 bases separating them. The CDR3 here is CASRKQDASGANVLTF. DNA of the CDR3: TGTGCCAGCAGGAAACAGGATGCCTCTGGGGCCAACGTCCTGACTTTC.

The chain combines TRBV7-2 with TRBJ2-7, with D unclear. The CDR3 is 17 residues long. CDR1 SGHTA and CDR2 FQGNSA come from the germline V gene. V was pared by 2 bases and J by 2 bases, with 19 bases between. The CDR3 bases are TGTGCCAGCAGCTTATCGATCGCCGGGCCCTGGGCCTACGAGCAGTACTTC. Translated: CASSLSIAGPWAYEQYF.